A single sample gave rise to the 26 T cell receptor beta chains below, sequenced in a study of cytomegalovirus exposure and HLA in healthy donors. Use of 60 Vbeta and 13 Jbeta primers characterized the PCR. The protocol was immunoSEQ multiplex PCR, while the TCRdb copy is restricted to in-frame clones and leaves out a portion. The sample lists about 120,000 clones; roughly 85% were seen once. What was sequenced was PBMCs. These receptors were taken from a man in his late teens or twenties in good health and CMV-seropositive.

This clone turned up a few times. The chain couples TRBV7-9 to TRBJ2-1, with 9 bases identical to TRBD2. The CDR3 runs 16 residues. The germline gives CDR1 SEHNR, CDR2 FQNEAQ (reference sequence). Trimming removed 6 bases from V and 1 base from J; junction bases left unmatched: 7. The CDR3 nucleotides are TGTGCCAGCAGTTCATTAGCGGGGGATTCCTACAATGAGCAGTTCTTC. Amino acid sequence: CASSSLAGDSYNEQFF.

V gene TRBV9 combines with J gene TRBJ1-5, with D possibly being TRBD1 (5 bases). With 4 bases removed from V and 5 bases from J, the gap between germline ends came to 16 bases. The CDR3 sequence is 15 residues long. Germline V CDR1 and CDR2: SGDLS, YYNGEE. The CDR3 protein is CASSPGGVPHQPQHF. The CDR3 DNA is TGTGCCAGCAGCCCCGGGGGAGTCCCTCATCAGCCCCAGCATTTT. Using reference TRBV9 and TRBJ1-5 for the parts outside the CDR3, the full variable domain is DSGVTQTPKHLITATGQRVTLRCSPRSGDLSVYWYQQSLDQGLQFLIQYYNGEERAKGNILERFSAQQFPDLHSELNLSSLELGDSALYFCASSPGGVPHQPQHFGDGTRLSIL.

J is TRBJ1-4 and V is TRBV6-1; a possible D gene is TRBD1 (5 bases). Trimming stripped 10 bases from V and 3 bases from J, with 12 bases between. CDR1 is MNHNS and CDR2 is SASEGT in the germline V gene. This CDR3 region has 13 residues. The CDR3 is CATRGGSNEKLFF. DNA for the CDR3: TGTGCCACCCGCGGGGGATCTAATGAAAAACTGTTTTTT.

The chain joins TRBV19 to TRBJ1-1, with D hard to call. The CDR3 is 14 amino acids. V dropped 1 base and J dropped 0 bases, with 6 bases sitting between them. Germline V gives CDR1 LNHDA, CDR2 SQIVND (reference sequence). Here the CDR3 DNA reads TGTGCCAGTAGTATAGGTCAGATGAACACTGAAGCTTTCTTT. Translated, it gives CASSIGQMNTEAFF.

The J gene is TRBJ1-2, the V gene TRBV7-6; 8 nucleotides match TRBD1. The J segment lost 8 bases and the V segment lost 4 bases, leaving 12 bases of the junction unmatched. CDR1 is SGHVS and CDR2 is FNYEAQ in the germline V gene. This CDR3 contains 15 residues. The CDR3 loop is CASSSAGGSGEGYTF. In DNA, the CDR3 is TGTGCCAGCAGCTCAGCAGGGGGCTCAGGCGAAGGCTACACCTTC.

The rearrangement links TRBV7-2 to TRBJ2-2; D perhaps matches TRBD1 (5 bases). Trimming shortened V by 6 bases and J by 3 bases, and 17 bases separated the two germline ends. Germline lookup yields CDR1 SGHTA and CDR2 FQGNSA. The CDR3 contains 16 residues. CDR3 in DNA: TGTGCCAGCAGGGGGCTGGGGCTGAAGGACACCGGGGAGCTGTTTTTT. Encoded protein: CASRGLGLKDTGELFF.

V is TRBV2 and J is TRBJ1-4; 7 nucleotides align to TRBD1. Per the germline V gene, CDR1 is SNHLY and CDR2 is FYNNEI. This CDR3 comprises 14 residues. V shed 5 bases, J shed 6 bases, and the junction held 6 bases outside the gene matches. CDR3 residues: CASSRQGGDEKLFF. The CDR3 DNA reads TGTGCCAGCAGTAGACAGGGAGGCGATGAAAAACTGTTTTTT.

This sequence joins TRBV4-1 and TRBJ2-3, with TRBD1 identical over 7 bases. Germline loops: CDR1 MGHRA, CDR2 YSYEKL. V was pared by 4 bases and J by 6 bases, with 4 bases of the junction left unmatched. This CDR3 comprises 13 residues. This CDR3 reads CASSRPQGDTQYF. The CDR3, as DNA: TGCGCCAGCAGCCGACCACAGGGGGATACGCAGTATTTT.

This chain connects TRBV14 to TRBJ1-1, with D maybe TRBD1 (5 bases). The CDR3 extends over 17 amino acids. Germline CDR1 reads SGHDN; CDR2 reads FVKESK. V lost 1 base and J 0 bases, leaving 15 bases between the germline ends. The CDR3 reads CASSQGKMGLMNTEAFF. The CDR3 region has the DNA TGTGCCAGCAGCCAAGGGAAGATGGGGCTCATGAACACTGAAGCTTTCTTT.

The genes are TRBV5-1 and TRBJ1-1, with a weak D call TRBD1 (5 bases). The V gene's germline CDR1 is SGHRS and CDR2 YFSETQ. V lost 5 bases and J lost 6, with 11 bases in between. The length of the CDR3 is 12 residues. The CDR3, as DNA: TGCGCCAGCAGGGGGGGAGGGTCTGAAGCTTTCTTT. It translates to CASRGGGSEAFF.

The V gene is TRBV29-1, the J gene TRBJ2-7, with 11 bases fitting TRBD2. J lost 3 bases, V lost 7 bases, and 8 bases had no gene match. Germline V gene lookup returns CDR1 SQVTM and CDR2 ANQGSEA. The CDR3 runs to 14 residues. The DNA for the CDR3 is TGCAGCGCCCTAACTAGCGGGGGATTCTACGAGCAGTACTTC. Translated: CSALTSGGFYEQYF.

The chain recombines TRBV27 with TRBJ2-1; TRBD2 agrees at 8 bases. Germline loops: CDR1 MNHEY, CDR2 SMNVEV (reference sequence). V shed 7 bases and J 7 bases; nucleotides not matched to a gene: 9. The CDR3 runs to 14 residues. CDR3 region: CASIPGGPFNEQFF. The CDR3 DNA is TGTGCCAGCATCCCGGGGGGGCCCTTTAATGAGCAGTTCTTC.

The rearrangement joins TRBV7-9 to TRBJ1-1; D remains unclear. There are 13 residues in the CDR3. Trimming cost V 8 bases and J 3 bases, with 13 bases left between them. Looked up from germline, CDR1 is SEHNR and CDR2 is FQNEAQ (reference sequence). As DNA, the CDR3 is TGTGCCAGCTCAAGACGGGGTGACACTGAAGCTTTCTTT. Amino acids: CASSRRGDTEAFF.

The J gene is TRBJ1-6, the V gene TRBV5-4; 7 bases line up with TRBD1. The CDR3 has 13 amino acids. CDR1 SGHNT and CDR2 YYREEE come from the germline V gene (reference sequence). Trimming took 6 bases from V and 10 from J; bases not matched to a gene: 7. The CDR3 DNA follows: TGTGCCAGCAAGGAGGGGGCAAGATCACCCCTCCACTTT. It is translated as CASKEGARSPLHF.

The rearrangement uses TRBV30 and TRBJ1-1, with 7 bases that match TRBD1. V was clipped by 2 bases and J by 5 bases; unmatched bases: 5. The germline gives CDR1 GTSNPN, CDR2 SVGIG (reference sequence). There are 13 residues in the CDR3. CDR3 in amino acids: CAWSLTGETEAFF. The CDR3 DNA reads as TGTGCCTGGAGTTTAACAGGGGAAACTGAAGCTTTCTTT.

In this sample, this clone turned up once. The V call is TRBV25-1, the J call TRBJ2-2; 9 bases line up with TRBD1. Unmatched junction bases numbered 5, after V lost 8 bases and J lost 4 bases. Per the germline V gene, CDR1 is MGHDK and CDR2 is SYGVNS. This CDR3 comprises 14 residues. CDR3 sequence reads: CASSGQGVTGELFF. The CDR3, as DNA: TGTGCCAGCTCGGGACAGGGCGTCACCGGGGAGCTGTTTTTT.

The chain recombines TRBV5-1 with TRBJ1-2; the D gene is possibly TRBD1 (5 bases). This CDR3 has 14 amino acids. With 0 bases removed from V and 7 bases from J, the gap between germline ends came to 13 bases. Germline V gives CDR1 SGHRS, CDR2 YFSETQ. The CDR3 sequence: CASSLGHSGVGYTF. The CDR3 nucleotides read TGCGCCAGCAGCTTGGGACATTCGGGGGTTGGCTACACCTTC. Based on the CDR3 plus reference TRBV5-1 and TRBJ1-2, the full variable domain is KAGVTQTPRYLIKTRGQQVTLSCSPISGHRSVSWYQQTPGQGLQFLFEYFSETQRNKGNFPGRFSGRQFSNSRSEMNVSTLELGDSALYLCASSLGHSGVGYTFGSGTRLTVV.

The rearrangement uses TRBV11-3 and TRBJ1-5; 9 bases fit TRBD1. The CDR3 has 17 amino acids. V shed 3 bases, J shed 3 bases, and the junction held 9 bases outside the gene matches. Germline-derived CDR1 and CDR2 are SGHNT and YENEEA. The CDR3 DNA sequence: TGTGCCAGCAGCTTCGACCGGGACAGGGTCACCAATCAGCCCCAGCATTTT. Amino acid sequence: CASSFDRDRVTNQPQHF.

The chain recombines TRBV9 with TRBJ2-3, with TRBD2 matching over 8 bases. This CDR3 spans 14 amino acids. Germline-derived CDR1 and CDR2 are SGDLS and YYNGEE. J gave up 7 bases and V 2 bases, and 6 bases lay outside the gene matches. The CDR3 DNA sequence: TGTGCCAGCAGCGTCGGGGGGGACCCTTATACGCAGTATTTT. Translating it yields CASSVGGDPYTQYF. Drawing the rest from reference TRBV9 and TRBJ2-3, the complete variable domain is DSGVTQTPKHLITATGQRVTLRCSPRSGDLSVYWYQQSLDQGLQFLIQYYNGEERAKGNILERFSAQQFPDLHSELNLSSLELGDSALYFCASSVGGDPYTQYFGPGTRLTVL.

This chain uses TRBV27 with TRBJ2-1; 11 positions agree with TRBD1. The ends lost 8 bases at V and 8 bases at J; junction bases unmatched: 11. Germline V gene data show CDR1 as MNHEY and CDR2 as SMNVEV (reference sequence). The CDR3 contains 15 residues. The CDR3 spells CASRPGTGGTYEQFF. The DNA for the CDR3 is TGTGCCAGCCGTCCCGGGACAGGGGGAACATATGAGCAGTTCTTC.

This clone was detected only once. The genes are TRBV28 and TRBJ2-1; TRBD1 matches 7 bases. This CDR3 region has 15 residues. J was trimmed by 5 bases and V by 5 bases; bases with no gene match: 9. Germline-derived CDR1 and CDR2 are MDHEN and SYDVKM. CDR3 DNA sequence: TGTGCCAGCAGTCCCTCCGGGACAGCCAACAATGAGCAGTTCTTC. Its translation is CASSPSGTANNEQFF.

The rearrangement joins TRBV7-3 to TRBJ1-3; weak D call: TRBD1 (5 bases). The CDR3 runs 15 residues. Trimming took off 0 bases at V and 4 bases at J, with 10 bases between the two ends. The germline gives CDR1 SGHTA, CDR2 FQGTGA. Here the CDR3 reads CASSLTGEAGNTIYF. CDR3 DNA: TGTGCCAGCAGCTTAACAGGGGAAGCCGGAAACACCATATATTTT.

V is TRBV5-4 and J is TRBJ1-2, with 7 bases fitting TRBD1. Per germline, CDR1 SGHNT and CDR2 YYREEE (reference sequence). The junction had 6 bases not matched to a gene; V was cut back by 0 bases and J by 4 bases. The CDR3 sequence is 15 residues long. CDR3 amino acids: CASSLAGQGGYGYTF. In DNA, the CDR3 is TGTGCCAGCAGCTTGGCCGGGCAGGGGGGCTATGGCTACACCTTC.

The chain employs TRBV13 and TRBJ2-7, with 7 bases fitting TRBD2. J was trimmed by 2 bases and V by 4 bases; bases with no gene match: 11. Germline V lookup: CDR1 PRHDT, CDR2 FYEKMQ (reference sequence). This CDR3 is built from 16 residues. For the CDR3, the DNA is TGTGCCAGCAGCTCGGCTGGCGGGGGTCTCGCCTACGAGCAGTACTTC. It encodes CASSSAGGGLAYEQYF.

The chain has TRBV7-3 and TRBJ2-2; possibly TRBD1 for D (6 bases). Germline loops: CDR1 SGHTA, CDR2 FQGTGA. The CDR3 covers 15 residues. V lost 4 bases and J 6 bases, leaving 15 bases between the germline ends. The CDR3 nucleotides are TGTGCCAGCAGCTCAAGCAGGGGTGAGGCCGGGGAGCTGTTTTTT. This codes for CASSSSRGEAGELFF.

V gene TRBV15 combines with J gene TRBJ1-1; D is ambiguous. The V gene's germline CDR1 is LNHNV and CDR2 YYDKDF (reference sequence). The CDR3 extends over 16 amino acids. V was clipped by 4 bases and J by 0 bases, with 15 bases between them. The CDR3 DNA reads TGTGCCACCAGCACCTCAGAGGGCGCGGTGAACACTGAAGCTTTCTTT. It encodes CATSTSEGAVNTEAFF.